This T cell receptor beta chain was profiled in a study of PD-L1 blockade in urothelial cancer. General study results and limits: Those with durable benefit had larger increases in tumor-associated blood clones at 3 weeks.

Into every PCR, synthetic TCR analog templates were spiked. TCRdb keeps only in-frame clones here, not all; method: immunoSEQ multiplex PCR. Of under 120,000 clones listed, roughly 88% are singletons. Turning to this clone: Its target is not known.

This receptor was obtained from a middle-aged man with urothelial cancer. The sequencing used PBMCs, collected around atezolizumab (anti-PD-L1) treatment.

The CDR3 DNA reads TGTGCCAGCAGAAATAACTACGAGCAGTACTTC. Its translation is CASRNNYEQYF. The chain joins TRBV27 to TRBJ2-7; D not certain. Germline V gene sequence: CDR1 MNHEY, CDR2 SMNVEV (reference sequence). The V end lost 6 bases, the J end lost 3 bases, and 6 bases lay between the germline ends. The CDR3 covers 11 residues.